This T cell receptor beta chain came from a study of blood T cell repertoires in COVID-19. Study-level background: Samples representing acute and convalescent COVID-19 were sourced from the United States, Italy and Spain.

TCRdb's table, derived via immunoSEQ multiplex PCR, lists solely in-frame clones and lacks some. The sample contains about 72,000 clones, 82% of which appear only once. V lost 5 bases to trimming and J lost 0 bases, with 11 bases between them. The CDR3 is 15 amino acids. Looked up from germline, CDR1 is KGHSH and CDR2 is LQKENI. The chain combines TRBV18 with TRBJ2-1; tentatively, D is TRBD1 (6 bases). Sequencing was performed on peripheral blood. The receptor's source is a human donor in a cohort sampled during active COVID-19. This CDR3 reads CASSRGQSSYNEQFF. The DNA of the CDR3 is TGTGCCAGCTCAAGAGGACAGAGCTCCTACAATGAGCAGTTCTTC.